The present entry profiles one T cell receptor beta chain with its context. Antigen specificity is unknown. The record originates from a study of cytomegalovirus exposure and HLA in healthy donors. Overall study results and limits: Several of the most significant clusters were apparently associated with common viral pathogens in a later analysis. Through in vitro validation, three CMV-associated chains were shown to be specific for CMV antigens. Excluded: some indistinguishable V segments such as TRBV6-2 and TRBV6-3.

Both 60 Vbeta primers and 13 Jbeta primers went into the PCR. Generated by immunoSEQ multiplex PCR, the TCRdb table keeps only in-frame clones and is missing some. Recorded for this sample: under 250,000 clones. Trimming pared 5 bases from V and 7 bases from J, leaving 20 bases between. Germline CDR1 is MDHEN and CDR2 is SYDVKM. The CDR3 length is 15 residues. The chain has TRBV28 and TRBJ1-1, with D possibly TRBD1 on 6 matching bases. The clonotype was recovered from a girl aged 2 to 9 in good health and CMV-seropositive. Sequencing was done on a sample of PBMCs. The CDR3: CASSLRLRGTNEAFF. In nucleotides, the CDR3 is TGTGCCAGCAGTCTACGTCTCAGAGGGACAAATGAAGCTTTCTTT.